Listed here is a single TCR beta chain. Antigen specificity is unknown. The entry originates in a study of T-cell memory formation after mild COVID-19. One entry per CDR3 protein, called by TCRdb with MiXCR from the 5' RACE reads. Found here are just over 400,000 distinct CDR3 sequences, more than 20% of them singletons; the top ten hold around 13%. General study findings and limits: A subset of responding clones appeared in pre-infection memory, suggesting cross-reactive memory joined.

The CDR3 runs 14 residues. Looked up from germline, CDR1 is MNHEY and CDR2 is SVGAGI. The trim removed 9 bases at V and 7 bases at J, leaving 13 bases unmatched. This chain joins TRBV6-5 and TRBJ1-1; 8 positions match TRBD1. The source material was PBMCs or a T cell subset sorted from them (not recorded which). This TCR was sampled from an adult woman who had mild COVID-19 (a few samples of this study predate the infection). Cell type and time point are not known. DNA for the CDR3: TGTGCCAGTGCAGGAAACAGGGGGTCGGATGAAGCTTTCTTT. This encodes CASAGNRGSDEAFF.